This T cell receptor (beta chain) was obtained from a study of shared T cell receptors in the human thymus. TCRdb's copy holds only in-frame clones and misses some; the assay was immunoSEQ multiplex PCR. The sample has about 660,000 clones, roughly 86% seen once. These records were also assigned to another study, of human thymus T cells. In that study: Unrelated individuals were reported by related research to share highly overlapping thymic repertoires.

Sample: thymocytes. The sequence came from a boy less than two years old with a congenital heart defect.

The DNA of the CDR3 is TGCGCCAGCAGCTTCACCCGGTCGTACAGGGAGAACACCGGGGAGCTGTTTTTT. This translates into CASSFTRSYRENTGELFF. The chain couples TRBV5-1 to TRBJ2-2; a weak D match, TRBD1 (6 bases). This CDR3 region has 18 residues. The germline V gene encodes CDR1 SGHRS and CDR2 YFSETQ. V was shortened by 2 bases and J by 1 base, with 18 bases between the two germline ends.